Listed here are 13 T cell receptor beta chains from one sample, sequenced in a study of memory CD4+ T cells and cytomegalovirus serostatus. Single viable CD3+CD4+CD8-CD45RO+ cells were sorted as the memory CD4+ T cells. The assay was immunoSEQ multiplex PCR, and TCRdb's table has in-frame clones only and misses some. The sample has some 64,000 clones, 80% to 85% seen once. The material sequenced was memory CD4+ T cells from blood. The receptors were sampled from an adult in good health and CMV-seronegative.

This clone showed up just a few times. The chain couples TRBV7-3 to TRBJ2-6; 7 nucleotides line up with TRBD2. This CDR3 spans 18 amino acids. Germline trimming cut 2 bases from V and 0 bases from J; bases unmatched to any gene: 7. Germline V CDR1 and CDR2: SGHTA, FQGTGA. The DNA for the CDR3 is TGTGCCAGCAGCTTACGTGGGGAGGGAAACTCTGGGGCCAACGTCCTGACTTTC. Its translation: CASSLRGEGNSGANVLTF.

This chain joins TRBV15 and TRBJ1-1, with 7 bases matching TRBD1. J was trimmed by 3 bases and V by 2 bases; bases with no gene match: 3. The germline V gene encodes CDR1 LNHNV and CDR2 YYDKDF (reference sequence). The CDR3 spans 14 residues. CDR3 nucleotide sequence: TGTGCCACCAGCAGACAGACAGGGTACACTGAAGCTTTCTTT. Its protein product is CATSRQTGYTEAFF.

The chain is built from TRBV10-3 and TRBJ2-1; 9 bases map to TRBD2. Trimming at V came to 3 bases and at J to 9 bases, leaving 6 bases not matched to a gene. CDR1 is ENHRY and CDR2 is SYGVKD in the germline V gene. The CDR3 is 14 amino acids. CDR3 region: CAISENQRGVEQFF. CDR3 sequence (DNA): TGTGCCATCAGTGAAAACCAGCGGGGGGTTGAGCAGTTCTTC.

This clone has a single count. The chain employs TRBV29-1 and TRBJ2-7; a weak D match, TRBD1 (5 bases). This CDR3 is 15 amino acids long. Trimming stripped 2 bases from V and 4 bases from J, with 18 bases between. CDR1 SQVTM and CDR2 ANQGSEA come from the germline V gene. In DNA form, the CDR3 reads TGCAGCGTTGAAAGTGGATATAGGGGAAGGTACGAGCAGTACTTC. Translation gives CSVESGYRGRYEQYF.

The chain links TRBV7-8 to TRBJ2-3, with D perhaps TRBD1 (6 bases). V was shortened by 5 bases and J by 0 bases, with 12 bases between the two germline ends. CDR1 SGHVS and CDR2 FQNEAQ come from the germline V gene. This CDR3 is built from 15 residues. The CDR3 spells CASSKGESSTDTQYF. The CDR3 coding sequence is TGTGCCAGCAGCAAGGGGGAATCTAGCACAGATACGCAGTATTTT.

The chain carries TRBV18 and TRBJ1-5; tentative D call: TRBD1 (5 bases). CDR3 size: 14 residues. V shed 5 bases and J shed 3 bases, with 11 bases lying between them. In germline, CDR1 is KGHSH, CDR2 LQKENI. In DNA form, the CDR3 reads TGTGCCAGCTCAGCTACAGGTGTCAATCAGCCCCAGCATTTT. Its protein product is CASSATGVNQPQHF.

The V gene is TRBV5-1, the J gene TRBJ1-5; tentative D call: TRBD1 (5 bases). Germline V lookup: CDR1 SGHRS, CDR2 YFSETQ. CDR3 length equals 15 residues. V dropped 0 bases and J dropped 7 bases, with 14 bases sitting between them. CDR3 DNA sequence: TGCGCCAGCAGCTTGGCGGGGCAGGGACGACAGCCCCAGCATTTT. Residues: CASSLAGQGRQPQHF.

This clone was seen a handful of times. The rearrangement uses TRBV2 and TRBJ1-1; 11 bases are a match to TRBD1. V gave up 6 bases and J gave up 7 bases; unmatched junction bases: 7. The CDR3 consists of 14 residues. Per germline, CDR1 SNHLY and CDR2 FYNNEI. The CDR3 is CASSLLGTGGEAFF. In DNA form, the CDR3 reads TGTGCCAGCAGCCTCCTAGGGACAGGGGGTGAAGCTTTCTTT.

The chain joins TRBV7-9 to TRBJ2-1; 12 nucleotides align to TRBD2. After removal of 5 bases from V and 8 bases from J, the junction contained 7 bases not matched to a gene. CDR3 size: 15 residues. The germline gives CDR1 SEHNR, CDR2 FQNEAQ (reference sequence). CDR3 in amino acids: CASSLLAGGGDEQFF. The CDR3 DNA follows: TGTGCCAGCAGCCTTCTAGCGGGAGGGGGAGATGAGCAGTTCTTC. Full variable domain (outside the CDR3, taken from reference TRBV7-9 and TRBJ2-1): DTGVSQNPRHKITKRGQNVTFRCDPISEHNRLYWYRQTLGQGPEFLTYFQNEAQLEKSRLLSDRFSAERPKGSFSTLEIQRTEQGDSAMYLCASSLLAGGGDEQFFGPGTRLTVL.

This clone appeared a few times. The chain links TRBV19 to TRBJ1-4, with 9 bases identical to TRBD1. J lost 3 bases, V lost 3 bases, and 8 bases had no gene match. In germline, CDR1 is LNHDA, CDR2 SQIVND (reference sequence). The CDR3 consists of 17 residues. The CDR3 DNA reads as TGTGCCAGTAGTATCCCGGGACAGGGAAGGGCTAATGAAAAACTGTTTTTT. Translation gives CASSIPGQGRANEKLFF.

The J gene is TRBJ1-2, the V gene TRBV11-1, with 7 bases that match TRBD1. Per germline, CDR1 SGHAT and CDR2 FQDESV (reference sequence). The CDR3 contains 13 residues. V shed 5 bases and J 3 bases; nucleotides not matched to a gene: 3. The CDR3 loop reads CASSPQGDYGYTF. The CDR3 DNA sequence: TGTGCCAGCAGCCCCCAGGGGGACTATGGCTACACCTTC.

The rearrangement joins TRBV15 to TRBJ2-7; tentative D call: TRBD2 (6 bases). With 0 bases removed from V and 6 bases from J, the gap between germline ends came to 9 bases. Germline CDR1 and CDR2: LNHNV and YYDKDF (reference sequence). CDR3 length: 13 amino acids. The CDR3 is CATSREGGLEQYF. The CDR3 nucleotides read TGTGCCACCAGCAGAGAAGGAGGGCTCGAGCAGTACTTC.

The chain employs TRBV5-1 and TRBJ2-1; D is unclear. The CDR3 length is 15 residues. From germline, CDR1 is SGHRS and CDR2 YFSETQ. V lost 4 bases, J lost 0 bases, and 11 bases lay in between. DNA of the CDR3: TGCGCCAGCAGCGTTACGCCCAGCTCCTACAATGAGCAGTTCTTC. Translating gives CASSVTPSSYNEQFF.